The rows below give T cell receptor beta chains drawn from one sample of a study of monozygotic twins with inflammatory bowel disease. TCRdb processed the 5' RACE reads again and assigns one entry to each CDR3 protein, with no DNA. The listing contains approximately 150,000 distinct CDR3 sequences. The specimen was blood. These receptors came from a human donor with ulcerative colitis or Crohn's disease, or a healthy co-twin of an affected twin (not recorded which). Both conserved end residues are part of each CDR3. Each record gives: V gene, J gene, CDR3 protein.

V: TRBV5-1; J: TRBJ2-2; CDR3: CASSARDSDTGELFF
V: TRBV7-9; J: TRBJ1-1; CDR3: CASSLTGKTEAFF
V: TRBV7-2; J: TRBJ1-4; CDR3: CASSLGGDSTNEKLFF
V: TRBV5-1; J: TRBJ1-1; CDR3: CASSSQGVNTEAFF
V: TRBV7-3; J: TRBJ2-3; CDR3: CASRPGNTDTQYF
V: TRBV20-1; J: TRBJ2-5; CDR3: CSALAPTGDQETQYF
V: TRBV3-1; J: TRBJ2-5; CDR3: CASSQDLGPTGETQYF
V: TRBV12-3/TRBV12-4; J: TRBJ1-1; CDR3: CASTEQLMNTEAFF
V: TRBV28; J: TRBJ1-4; CDR3: CASSILVDRGGNEKLFF
V: TRBV3-1; J: TRBJ2-7; CDR3: CASRGVNEQYF
V: TRBV19; J: TRBJ2-7; CDR3: CASSGKGLQSSYEQYF
V: TRBV18; J: TRBJ2-3; CDR3: CASSSLTDTQYF
V: TRBV15; J: TRBJ2-3; CDR3: CATSRDLVGGRDTQYF
V: TRBV5-1; J: TRBJ2-3; CDR3: CASSLAYGGGTTDTQYF
V: TRBV6-2/TRBV6-3; J: TRBJ1-2; CDR3: CASSLRIEDRLNYGYTF
V: TRBV7-9; J: TRBJ1-6; CDR3: CASSLVDSPLHF
V: TRBV5-1; J: TRBJ2-5; CDR3: CASSLGGGSGYQETQYF
V: TRBV20-1; J: TRBJ1-6; CDR3: CSARSRFNSPLHF
V: TRBV5-1; J: TRBJ2-1; CDR3: CASSPRGGSYNEQFF
V: TRBV5-1; J: TRBJ2-2; CDR3: CASSFEDIANTGELFF
V: TRBV11-1; J: TRBJ2-1; CDR3: CASSRRGYNEQFF
V: TRBV27; J: TRBJ2-1; CDR3: CASSSGLAGYHEQFF
V: TRBV20-1; J: TRBJ2-3; CDR3: CSARGGADTQYF
V: TRBV21-1; J: TRBJ2-4; CDR3: CASSKAPRSRNIQYF
V: TRBV5-1; J: TRBJ1-5; CDR3: CASRYGTGNQPQHF
V: TRBV11-2; J: TRBJ2-7; CDR3: CASSLVLGYISANEQYF
V: TRBV20-1; J: TRBJ2-1; CDR3: CSAKKAGTSGNNEQFF
V: TRBV20-1; J: TRBJ1-2; CDR3: CSASSVNYGYTF
V: TRBV5-1; J: TRBJ2-6; CDR3: CASTEAVTGTGLTF
V: TRBV18; J: TRBJ2-5; CDR3: CASSPSVAASKETQYF
V: TRBV20-1; J: TRBJ1-4; CDR3: CSARTNSGGFVTNEKLFF
V: TRBV28; J: TRBJ1-3; CDR3: CASTEVGGRGNTIYF
V: TRBV5-1; J: TRBJ2-2; CDR3: CASSPTSGGTNTGELFF
V: TRBV7-9; J: TRBJ1-4; CDR3: CASSLNQGSLVEKLFF
V: TRBV12-3/TRBV12-4; J: TRBJ1-1; CDR3: CASSLDGRMNTEAFF
V: TRBV29-1; J: TRBJ1-2; CDR3: CSVVGGAPYGYTF
V: TRBV5-4; J: TRBJ1-1; CDR3: CASSLGKTGEGTEAFF
V: TRBV12-3/TRBV12-4; J: TRBJ1-2; CDR3: CASSEGPIANYGYTF
V: TRBV7-2; J: TRBJ1-1; CDR3: CASSSSALTEAFF
V: TRBV6-5; J: TRBJ2-7; CDR3: CASSHTFRETHYEQYF
V: TRBV27; J: TRBJ2-7; CDR3: CASIKGGSYEQYF
V: TRBV19; J: TRBJ2-1; CDR3: CASNDGGHREQFF
V: TRBV7-2; J: TRBJ2-1; CDR3: CASSAAGSGGRNEQFF
V: TRBV10-3; J: TRBJ2-7; CDR3: CAISETGGPYEQYF
V: TRBV7-9; J: TRBJ2-1; CDR3: CASSLHQRNEQFF
V: TRBV19; J: TRBJ2-7; CDR3: CASSRPRGQAGYEQYF
V: TRBV12-3/TRBV12-4; J: TRBJ2-3; CDR3: CASSTLGEGLKDTQYF
V: TRBV5-1; J: TRBJ2-7; CDR3: CASSLWQGTYEQYF
V: TRBV18; J: TRBJ2-7; CDR3: CASSLLGVSYEQYF
V: TRBV5-1; J: TRBJ1-1; CDR3: CASSSLTGDTNTEAFF
V: TRBV7-9; J: TRBJ2-5; CDR3: CASSLAIAAQGTQYF
V: TRBV5-1; J: TRBJ2-2; CDR3: CASSSVAGGLNTGELFF
V: TRBV7-2; J: TRBJ2-7; CDR3: CASSLVEDRGLYEQYF
V: TRBV19; J: TRBJ1-2; CDR3: CASSPSGVNYGYTF
V: TRBV5-1; J: TRBJ2-5; CDR3: CASSLDGGKETQYF
V: TRBV25-1; J: TRBJ2-4; CDR3: CASSPPQYRDSKGENIQYF
V: TRBV6-2/TRBV6-3; J: TRBJ2-7; CDR3: CATGLTLSYEQYF
V: TRBV12-3/TRBV12-4; J: TRBJ1-5; CDR3: CASRLQGNKNQPQHF
V: TRBV5-1; J: TRBJ2-2; CDR3: CASSLRMAGVTGELFF